Listed here are 28 T cell receptor beta chains from one sample, sequenced in a study of CD8 T cells in Susac syndrome (dated by TCRdb to the late 2010s). The protocol used for the library was the immunoSEQ multiplex PCR assay. RNA was extracted with the RNeasy kit and roughly 0.45 to 1 ug was reverse transcribed using random hexamers. TCRdb reanalyzed the raw reads on its own, using fastp at Q25 for trimming and MiXCR for clone calling, and kept in-frame beta chains. Entries that share a CDR3 protein sequence are merged under the most common genes and DNA. For this sample there are some 220,000 distinct CDR3 sequences; about 96% appear just once. The biggest ten clones account for 0.085% to 0.1% of the sample. Sequences were obtained from CD4+ T cells from PBMCs. These receptors were collected from a human donor with multiple sclerosis.

The J gene is TRBJ1-1, the V gene TRBV20-1; the D is unclear. The CDR3 loop spans 16 amino acids. Germline V gene sequence: CDR1 DFQATT, CDR2 SNEGSKA (reference sequence). The V gene lost 1 base and the J gene lost 7 bases, with 22 bases spanning the gap. CDR3 in amino acids: CSARGLGSVTSSEAFF. CDR3 coding DNA: TGCAGTGCTAGAGGACTTGGCTCCGTGACCAGCAGTGAAGCTTTCTTT.

This clonotype was detected once. J is TRBJ2-3 and V is TRBV2, with 7 bases that match TRBD2. Germline V CDR1 and CDR2: SNHLY, FYNNEI. The trim removed 8 bases at V and 1 base at J, leaving 9 bases unmatched. The CDR3 totals 15 residues. As DNA, the CDR3 is TGTGCCAGCGGGGCCCTGGCGGGGGGCACAGATACGCAGTATTTT. Translating it yields CASGALAGGTDTQYF. Full variable domain (outside the CDR3, taken from reference TRBV2 and TRBJ2-3): EPEVTQTPSHQVTQMGQEVILRCVPISNHLYFYWYRQILGQKVEFLVSFYNNEISEKSEIFDDQFSVERPDGSNFTLKIRSTKLEDSAMYFCASGALAGGTDTQYFGPGTRLTVL.

The chain uses TRBV30 and TRBJ1-5; TRBD1 aligns across 9 bases. The CDR3 is 14 residues long. The J segment lost 6 bases and the V segment lost 3 bases, leaving 6 bases of the junction unmatched. The germline V gene encodes CDR1 GTSNPN and CDR2 SVGIG (reference sequence). The CDR3 region has the DNA TGTGCCTGGAGCGAAGGGACAGGGAGTCAGCCCCAGCATTTT. Its translation is CAWSEGTGSQPQHF.

This chain uses TRBV12-3 or TRBV12-4 with TRBJ2-7, with D unclear. This CDR3 has 13 residues. V was trimmed by 5 bases and J by 7 bases, leaving 15 bases between them. The CDR3 coding sequence is TGTGCCAGCAGTCTGCCGGTACTACGAGAGCAGTACTTC. Protein: CASSLPVLREQYF.

V usage is TRBV29-1 and J usage is TRBJ1-1, with 8 positions matching TRBD1. Germline V gene sequence: CDR1 SQVTM, CDR2 ANQGSEA. This CDR3 spans 13 amino acids. With V trimmed by 5 bases and J by 2 bases, 4 bases remained unmatched. The CDR3 loop is CSVNRGGNTEAFF. In DNA, the CDR3 is TGCAGCGTTAACAGGGGGGGTAACACTGAAGCTTTCTTT.

This chain joins TRBV2 and TRBJ2-1; D ambiguous. The CDR3 runs to 13 residues. Germline V lookup: CDR1 SNHLY, CDR2 FYNNEI. V was shortened by 7 bases and J by 0 bases, with 7 bases between the two germline ends. The CDR3, as DNA: TGTGCCAGCAAGGTATCCTCCTACAATGAGCAGTTCTTC. Its translation: CASKVSSYNEQFF.

The chain uses TRBV7-9 and TRBJ1-2, with unresolved D. The CDR3 has 14 amino acids. Trimming removed 2 bases at V and 4 bases at J, with 11 bases between. Germline lookup yields CDR1 SEHNR and CDR2 FQNEAQ (reference sequence). CDR3: CASSLIRPSYGYTF. The CDR3, as DNA: TGTGCCAGCAGCTTAATTCGACCTAGCTATGGCTACACCTTC.

The rearrangement links TRBV29-1 to TRBJ2-1, with D possibly being TRBD2 (6 bases). Trimming pared 4 bases from V and 2 bases from J, leaving 15 bases between. This CDR3 is 15 amino acids long. The germline CDR1 and CDR2 sequences are SQVTM and ANQGSEA. CDR3 nucleotides: TGCAGCGTTGTGCGGGGCGGACCGACCTACAATGAGCAGTTCTTC. As protein: CSVVRGGPTYNEQFF.

The V gene is TRBV28, the J gene TRBJ2-3; D not resolved. The V gene lost 2 bases and the J gene lost 4 bases, with 4 bases spanning the gap. CDR1 is MDHEN, CDR2 SYDVKM, per germline. CDR3 size: 12 residues. The CDR3 DNA reads as TGTGCCAGCAGTTTAAGCCCAGATACGCAGTATTTT. Its protein product is CASSLSPDTQYF. Looking up the rest from reference TRBV28 and TRBJ2-3 gives the full variable domain: DVKVTQSSRYLVKRTGEKVFLECVQDMDHENMFWYRQDPGLGLRLIYFSYDVKMKEKGDIPEGYSVSREKKERFSLILESASTNQTSMYLCASSLSPDTQYFGPGTRLTVL.

The chain employs TRBV4-2 and TRBJ2-1, with unresolved D. The V end was cut by 1 base, the J end by 5 bases, with 12 bases between. The CDR3 runs to 15 residues. CDR1 is LGHNA, CDR2 YNFKEQ, per germline. CDR3 DNA sequence: TGTGCCAGCAGCCAAGGGTTTAGCCTAAACAATGAGCAGTTCTTC. As protein: CASSQGFSLNNEQFF.

V gene TRBV30 combines with J gene TRBJ2-1; 14 nucleotides match TRBD2. CDR1 GTSNPN and CDR2 SVGIG come from the germline V gene (reference sequence). The trim removed 8 bases at V and 7 bases at J, leaving 19 bases unmatched. The CDR3 loop spans 18 amino acids. The chain's CDR3 is CAGTPTMGLAGAGNEQFF. Written as DNA, the CDR3 is TGTGCCGGGACCCCCACAATGGGACTAGCGGGAGCAGGGAATGAGCAGTTCTTC.

The V gene is TRBV20-1, the J gene TRBJ2-7, with D possibly being TRBD1 (5 bases). The V and J ends lost 5 bases and 8 bases respectively, with 16 bases between them. The CDR3 contains 12 residues. Germline-derived CDR1 and CDR2 are DFQATT and SNEGSKA (reference sequence). Written as DNA, the CDR3 is TGCAGTGCTGAGCAGAACGACAGCAAGCAGTACTTC. It codes for CSAEQNDSKQYF.

This chain links TRBV9 with TRBJ1-1; no clear D. The CDR3 covers 18 residues. Trimming stripped 0 bases from V and 1 base from J, with 19 bases between. Looked up from germline, CDR1 is SGDLS and CDR2 is YYNGEE. The CDR3 coding sequence is TGTGCCAGCAGCGTAGATGCAAATCCACCGCGCGCGAACACTGAAGCTTTCTTT. It encodes CASSVDANPPRANTEAFF.

The chain couples TRBV4-1 to TRBJ2-2; 8 bases are shared with TRBD2. Losses at the gene ends were 2 bases for V and 2 bases for J; bases not matched to a gene: 7. CDR1 is MGHRA, CDR2 YSYEKL, per germline. The CDR3 runs to 17 residues. This CDR3 reads CASSQPRVAGNTGELFF. CDR3 nucleotide sequence: TGCGCCAGCAGCCAACCTCGGGTAGCGGGAAACACCGGGGAGCTGTTTTTT.

The chain carries TRBV15 and TRBJ1-5; D unresolved. Trimming pared 3 bases from V and 5 bases from J, leaving 14 bases between. Germline values: CDR1 LNHNV, CDR2 YYDKDF (reference sequence). This CDR3 region has 15 residues. CDR3: CATSRDGEKDQPQHF. In DNA, the CDR3 is TGTGCCACCAGCAGGGACGGGGAAAAAGATCAGCCCCAGCATTTT.

The CDR3 bases are TGTGCCAGCAGCCAGGGGGGCTATTACGAGCAGTACTTC. Protein sequence: CASSQGGYYEQYF. The chain employs TRBV11-2 and TRBJ2-7, with D possibly matching TRBD1 (7 bases). The germline CDR1 and CDR2 sequences are SGHAT and FQNNGV. The CDR3 runs 13 residues. The V end was cut by 5 bases, the J end by 4 bases, with 12 bases between.

This clonotype was detected once. V usage is TRBV20-1 and J usage is TRBJ2-1; 10 bases match TRBD2. Germline-derived CDR1 and CDR2 are DFQATT and SNEGSKA (reference sequence). There are 12 residues in the CDR3. J was trimmed by 14 bases and V by 1 base; bases with no gene match: 5. CDR3 sequence reads: CSARGPGLAKFF. The CDR3 DNA sequence: TGCAGTGCTAGAGGGCCGGGACTAGCGAAGTTCTTC.

The chain joins TRBV29-1 to TRBJ2-7, with D possibly TRBD1 on 5 matching bases. V was clipped by 4 bases and J by 3 bases, with 13 bases between them. CDR3 length equals 13 residues. Germline V gives CDR1 SQVTM, CDR2 ANQGSEA. This CDR3 reads CSVVHDRNYEQYF. CDR3 sequence (DNA): TGCAGCGTTGTCCACGACAGAAACTACGAGCAGTACTTC.

This chain uses TRBV14 with TRBJ1-2; weak D call: TRBD1 (5 bases). The CDR3 is 15 amino acids. Trimming left V 0 bases short and J 8 bases short, with 16 bases between. Looked up from germline, CDR1 is SGHDN and CDR2 is FVKESK. Here the CDR3 reads CASSQDWSGRGGYTF. DNA of the CDR3: TGTGCCAGCAGCCAAGATTGGTCAGGGAGAGGGGGCTACACCTTC.

The chain is built from TRBV29-1 and TRBJ1-5; D gene ambiguous. V lost 5 bases to trimming and J lost 3 bases, with 11 bases between them. Germline V lookup: CDR1 SQVTM, CDR2 ANQGSEA. The CDR3 runs to 13 residues. CDR3 DNA: TGCAGCGTTACCCAGGAGAACAATCAGCCCCAGCATTTT. This translates into CSVTQENNQPQHF.

V is TRBV7-2 and J is TRBJ2-1; TRBD1 aligns across 11 bases. The CDR3 covers 16 residues. The germline CDR1 and CDR2 sequences are SGHTA and FQGNSA. The ends lost 4 bases at V and 6 bases at J; junction bases unmatched: 8. CDR3 loop: CASSSGQGAFGNEQFF. The CDR3 DNA is TGTGCCAGCAGCTCAGGACAGGGGGCTTTCGGCAATGAGCAGTTCTTC.

J is TRBJ2-4 and V is TRBV5-1; TRBD1 matches 8 bases. Per germline, CDR1 SGHRS and CDR2 YFSETQ. Trimming at V came to 1 base and at J to 4 bases, leaving 4 bases not matched to a gene. The CDR3 contains 15 residues. CDR3 DNA sequence: TGCGCCAGCAGCTTGAGGGGACAGGTTAAAAACATTCAGTACTTC. It is translated as CASSLRGQVKNIQYF.

The V gene is TRBV10-3, the J gene TRBJ2-7; the D is unclear. Trimming removed 4 bases at V and 3 bases at J, with 7 bases between. CDR1 ENHRY and CDR2 SYGVKD come from the germline V gene. This CDR3 has 12 residues. The CDR3 loop is CAISVNGYEQYF. The DNA of the CDR3 is TGTGCCATCAGTGTGAATGGCTACGAGCAGTACTTC.

This chain uses TRBV20-1 with TRBJ2-7, with TRBD1 matching 8 bases. The germline V gene has CDR1 DFQATT and CDR2 SNEGSKA (reference sequence). The CDR3 covers 11 residues. After removal of 5 bases from V and 7 bases from J, the junction contained 4 bases not matched to a gene. CDR3: CSAQGAVEQYF. The CDR3, as DNA: TGCAGTGCTCAGGGGGCTGTTGAGCAGTACTTC.

The rearrangement links TRBV6-5 to TRBJ2-7, with D possibly being TRBD1 (5 bases). CDR1 and CDR2 (germline): MNHEY, SVGAGI. V lost 6 bases and J lost 3, with 12 bases in between. This CDR3 spans 13 amino acids. The CDR3 loop reads CASRPDRFYEQYF. The CDR3 bases are TGTGCCAGCAGACCCGACAGATTCTACGAGCAGTACTTC.

This chain uses TRBV5-1 with TRBJ2-7; 11 bases line up with TRBD1. Trimming removed 0 bases from V and 6 bases from J; junction bases left unmatched: 2. CDR3 length equals 14 residues. Germline CDR1 reads SGHRS; CDR2 reads YFSETQ. In DNA, the CDR3 is TGCGCCAGCAGCTTGGGGACAGGGGGCCTCGAGCAGTACTTC. Amino acids: CASSLGTGGLEQYF.

This clonotype appeared a single time. The chain uses TRBV24-1 and TRBJ2-2; perhaps TRBD1 as D (6 bases). This CDR3 is 13 amino acids long. Germline assignment: CDR1 KGHDR and CDR2 SFDVKD. Trimming shortened V by 5 bases and J by 4 bases, and 7 bases separated the two germline ends. The CDR3 reads CATSGRGTGELFF. The CDR3 nucleotides are TGTGCCACCAGTGGCAGGGGCACCGGGGAGCTGTTTTTT.

This rearrangement joins TRBV27 to TRBJ2-1; 10 nucleotides line up with TRBD2. Germline V gene data show CDR1 as MNHEY and CDR2 as SMNVEV (reference sequence). The J segment lost 9 bases and the V segment lost 7 bases, leaving 15 bases of the junction unmatched. The CDR3 is 16 amino acids. CDR3 region: CASISSSGRYGSEQFF. The DNA of the CDR3 is TGTGCCAGCATCTCATCTAGCGGGAGATACGGGAGTGAGCAGTTCTTC.